Listed below are T cell receptor beta chains from one sample, sequenced in a study of cytomegalovirus exposure and HLA in healthy donors. Using immunoSEQ multiplex PCR, the repertoire was profiled, and TCRdb retains in-frame clones only, with some absent. Of roughly 190,000 clones in the sample, more than 75% were seen once. The sequenced material came from PBMCs. The receptors stem from a man younger than 45 in good health and CMV-seropositive. Both conserved end residues are part of each CDR3. D genes are given only for firm matches. Clone sizes are given selectively: once, few, many, or a class where the clone is expanded.

v_call: TRBV4-1; d_call: TRBD1; j_call: TRBJ1-5; clone_size: NA; cdr3_aa: CASSQGPWTGKDPQHF; cdr3_nt: TGCGCCAGCAGCCAAGGCCCATGGACAGGGAAGGATCCCCAGCATTTT
v_call: TRBV6-1; d_call: NA; j_call: TRBJ1-2; clone_size: NA; cdr3_aa: CASSDVAREPYGYTF; cdr3_nt: TGTGCCAGCAGTGATGTGGCTAGGGAGCCCTATGGCTACACCTTC
v_call: TRBV9; d_call: NA; j_call: TRBJ2-3; clone_size: NA; cdr3_aa: CASSPEGGSSTDTQYF; cdr3_nt: TGTGCCAGCAGCCCCGAAGGCGGTTCTAGCACAGATACGCAGTATTTT
v_call: TRBV18; d_call: NA; j_call: TRBJ2-7; clone_size: NA; cdr3_aa: CASSPQARQLGEQYF; cdr3_nt: TGTGCCAGCTCACCACAAGCTCGACAGCTGGGCGAGCAGTACTTC
v_call: TRBV5-1; d_call: NA; j_call: TRBJ2-3; clone_size: NA; cdr3_aa: CASRGITSTDTQYF; cdr3_nt: TGCGCCAGCAGGGGAATTACTAGCACAGATACGCAGTATTTT
v_call: TRBV10-3; d_call: NA; j_call: TRBJ1-5; clone_size: NA; cdr3_aa: CAISETDSNQPQHF; cdr3_nt: TGTGCCATCAGTGAGACAGATAGCAATCAGCCCCAGCATTTT
v_call: TRBV14; d_call: NA; j_call: TRBJ2-5; clone_size: NA; cdr3_aa: CASSKIPGVGEETQYF; cdr3_nt: TGTGCCAGCAGCAAAATCCCGGGGGTCGGGGAAGAGACCCAGTACTTC
v_call: TRBV29-1; d_call: TRBD2; j_call: TRBJ2-3; clone_size: few; cdr3_aa: CSAAAGGATDTQYF; cdr3_nt: TGCAGCGCAGCTGCCGGGGGGGCAACAGATACGCAGTATTTT
v_call: TRBV18; d_call: TRBD1; j_call: TRBJ2-5; clone_size: NA; cdr3_aa: CASSPRTGQETQYF; cdr3_nt: TGTGCCAGCTCACCACGGACAGGTCAAGAGACCCAGTACTTC
v_call: TRBV5-1; d_call: NA; j_call: TRBJ2-1; clone_size: NA; cdr3_aa: CASSDRFSSSYNEQFF; cdr3_nt: TGCGCCAGCAGCGACAGATTCTCTAGCTCCTACAATGAGCAGTTCTTC
v_call: TRBV4-3; d_call: NA; j_call: TRBJ1-2; clone_size: few; cdr3_aa: CASSFTAASNYGYTF; cdr3_nt: TGCGCCAGCAGCTTCACGGCGGCCAGCAACTATGGCTACACCTTC
v_call: TRBV5-5; d_call: NA; j_call: TRBJ2-4; clone_size: NA; cdr3_aa: CASSLYLVTGNIQYF; cdr3_nt: TGTGCCAGCAGCTTATATCTAGTGACTGGAAACATTCAGTACTTC
v_call: TRBV7-9; d_call: TRBD2; j_call: TRBJ2-1; clone_size: NA; cdr3_aa: CASSSSRVAGPTGEQFF; cdr3_nt: TGTGCCAGCAGCTCGTCCCGGGTAGCGGGGCCCACAGGTGAGCAGTTCTTC
v_call: TRBV9; d_call: NA; j_call: TRBJ2-6; clone_size: once; cdr3_aa: CASSVDGNSGANVLTF; cdr3_nt: TGTGCCAGCAGCGTAGACGGAAACTCTGGGGCCAACGTCCTGACTTTC
v_call: TRBV30; d_call: TRBD1; j_call: TRBJ1-1; clone_size: NA; cdr3_aa: CAWIPGTGGVEAFF; cdr3_nt: TGTGCCTGGATACCTGGGACAGGTGGAGTTGAAGCCTTCTTT
v_call: TRBV29-1; d_call: NA; j_call: TRBJ2-2; clone_size: NA; cdr3_aa: CSAQRHLDGGELFF; cdr3_nt: TGCAGCGCCCAGAGACACCTCGACGGCGGGGAGCTGTTTTTT
v_call: TRBV10-3; d_call: TRBD2; j_call: TRBJ2-2; clone_size: NA; cdr3_aa: CATWSGRVAGELFF; cdr3_nt: TGTGCCACCTGGAGCGGGAGGGTCGCCGGGGAGCTGTTTTTT
v_call: TRBV20-1; d_call: NA; j_call: TRBJ2-5; clone_size: NA; cdr3_aa: CSAQWGATQYF; cdr3_nt: TGCAGTGCCCAGTGGGGGGCGACCCAGTACTTC
v_call: TRBV28; d_call: NA; j_call: TRBJ2-7; clone_size: NA; cdr3_aa: CASTPEALAYEQYF; cdr3_nt: TGTGCCAGCACCCCAGAGGCATTGGCCTACGAGCAGTACTTC
v_call: TRBV6-6; d_call: TRBD2; j_call: TRBJ2-7; clone_size: few; cdr3_aa: CASLAESYEQYF; cdr3_nt: TGTGCCAGCCTAGCGGAGAGCTACGAGCAGTACTTC
v_call: TRBV6-1; d_call: NA; j_call: TRBJ2-2; clone_size: NA; cdr3_aa: CASSVGRAGELFF; cdr3_nt: TGTGCCAGCAGTGTGGGGCGGGCCGGGGAGCTGTTTTTT
v_call: TRBV4-3; d_call: NA; j_call: TRBJ1-6; clone_size: NA; cdr3_aa: CASSQERGSWGSPLHF; cdr3_nt: TGCGCCAGCAGCCAAGAACGGGGCAGCTGGGGGTCACCCCTCCACTTT
v_call: TRBV5-1; d_call: NA; j_call: TRBJ1-1; clone_size: NA; cdr3_aa: CASSLGPEAFF; cdr3_nt: TGCGCCAGCAGCTTGGGTCCGGAAGCTTTCTTT
v_call: TRBV5-1; d_call: NA; j_call: TRBJ1-1; clone_size: NA; cdr3_aa: CASSTPDKNTEAFF; cdr3_nt: TGCGCCAGCAGCACCCCGGACAAGAACACTGAAGCTTTCTTT
v_call: TRBV5-1; d_call: NA; j_call: TRBJ1-1; clone_size: NA; cdr3_aa: CASSPSPGDTEAFF; cdr3_nt: TGCGCCAGCAGCCCCAGCCCCGGGGACACTGAAGCTTTCTTT
v_call: TRBV6-5; d_call: NA; j_call: TRBJ1-5; clone_size: once; cdr3_aa: CAGSYSRLPGSQPQHF; cdr3_nt: TGTGCCGGCAGTTACTCCAGGTTGCCCGGCAGTCAGCCCCAGCATTTT
v_call: TRBV9; d_call: NA; j_call: TRBJ2-7; clone_size: NA; cdr3_aa: CASSVEPPLFNSYEQYF; cdr3_nt: TGTGCCAGCAGCGTAGAGCCCCCTCTATTCAACTCCTACGAGCAGTACTTC
v_call: TRBV28; d_call: TRBD1; j_call: TRBJ2-1; clone_size: NA; cdr3_aa: CASSSPRDRGANEQFF; cdr3_nt: TGTGCCAGCAGTTCCCCCCGGGACAGGGGAGCGAATGAGCAGTTCTTC
v_call: TRBV7-9; d_call: NA; j_call: TRBJ2-5; clone_size: NA; cdr3_aa: CASSLSPLGGQGAQYF; cdr3_nt: TGTGCCAGCAGCTTAAGCCCCCTGGGGGGCCAGGGGGCCCAGTACTTC
v_call: TRBV19; d_call: NA; j_call: TRBJ1-6; clone_size: NA; cdr3_aa: CASTTTVGYNSPLHF; cdr3_nt: TGTGCCAGTACCACGACAGTCGGCTATAATTCACCCCTCCACTTT
v_call: TRBV29-1; d_call: TRBD2; j_call: TRBJ2-1; clone_size: NA; cdr3_aa: CSVGIAGGPYNEQFF; cdr3_nt: TGCAGCGTTGGAATAGCGGGAGGGCCCTACAATGAGCAGTTCTTC
v_call: TRBV6-1; d_call: TRBD2; j_call: TRBJ2-7; clone_size: few; cdr3_aa: CASSEASGSSYEQYF; cdr3_nt: TGTGCCAGCAGTGAAGCTAGCGGGAGCTCCTACGAGCAGTACTTC
v_call: TRBV20-1; d_call: TRBD2; j_call: TRBJ2-5; clone_size: NA; cdr3_aa: CSCGRLETQYF; cdr3_nt: TGCAGCTGCGGGAGACTGGAGACCCAGTACTTC
v_call: TRBV30; d_call: NA; j_call: TRBJ1-5; clone_size: NA; cdr3_aa: CAWTPPDRRNQPQHF; cdr3_nt: TGTGCCTGGACCCCTCCGGACCGACGCAATCAGCCCCAGCATTTT
v_call: TRBV6-1; d_call: TRBD1; j_call: TRBJ1-5; clone_size: NA; cdr3_aa: CAISGDRGNQPQHF; cdr3_nt: TGTGCCATCTCCGGGGACAGGGGCAATCAGCCCCAGCATTTT